A selection of T cell receptor beta chains follows, all from one sample in a study of OX40 agonist ivuxolimab in advanced cancers. Assay: immunoSEQ multiplex PCR; the TCRdb copy retains only in-frame clones and omits some. The sample holds 30,000 to 40,000 clones; roughly 80% are singletons and the top ten take 23%. The sequenced sample was CD4+ or CD8+ T cells sorted from blood, obtained in a trial of the OX40 agonist ivuxolimab. These receptor sequences come from an adult with an advanced solid tumor such as melanoma, head and neck, liver or kidney cancer. Each CDR3 is given with its conserved first and last residue. D genes are given only for firm matches. Clone size appears in some rows only: once, few, many, or a class for an expanded clone.

abundance	d_gene	v_gene	j_gene	CDR3nt	CDR3aa
once	NA	TRBV27	TRBJ2-2	TGTGCCAGCAGTTTAGGTTCTTTCTCCGGGGAGCTGTTTTTT	CASSLGSFSGELFF
NA	NA	TRBV6-5	TRBJ2-5	TGTGCCAGCAGTTTGGCCGGGGGGACCCAGTACTTC	CASSLAGGTQYF
NA	TRBD1	TRBV30	TRBJ1-4	TGTGCCTGGAGTGTAGAGGGGACAGGGCGGGATGAAAAACTGTTTTTT	CAWSVEGTGRDEKLFF
NA	TRBD1	TRBV19	TRBJ2-7	TGTGCCAGTAGTATCCCAGGGGGCTCCTACGAGCAGTACTTC	CASSIPGGSYEQYF
NA	NA	TRBV5-6	TRBJ1-2	TGTGCCAGCAGCTTTGGGGTGAACTATGGCTACACCTTC	CASSFGVNYGYTF
NA	NA	TRBV11-3	TRBJ2-7	TGTGCCAGCAGCTTAGGCGGGACTGGCCCTGTGCACTTC	CASSLGGTGPVHF
once	NA	TRBV30	TRBJ1-1	TGTGCCTGGAGTGTATTGGGGGCCACTGAAGCTTTCTTT	CAWSVLGATEAFF
NA	TRBD1	TRBV29-1	TRBJ2-3	TGCAGCGTCCCGGGACAGGGAATCGACACAGATACGCAGTATTTT	CSVPGQGIDTDTQYF
NA	NA	TRBV5-5	TRBJ1-5	TGTGCCAGCAGCTTGACAGGGCCAAATCAGCCCCAGCATTTT	CASSLTGPNQPQHF
many	NA	TRBV6-5	TRBJ1-3	TGTGCCAGCAGTACGGGGTTCTCTGGAAACACCATATATTTT	CASSTGFSGNTIYF
NA	NA	TRBV7-9	TRBJ2-1	TGTGCCAGCAGCTTAGCCCTGGGACGGGCCTACAATGAGCAGTTCTTC	CASSLALGRAYNEQFF
NA	TRBD2	TRBV4-1	TRBJ2-5	TGCGCCAGCAGCCAACCCGGGACTAGCTGGGAAGAGACCCAGTACTTC	CASSQPGTSWEETQYF
NA	NA	TRBV29-1	TRBJ1-2	TGCAGCGTTGTGTGGGGGAGCGGCTACACCTTC	CSVVWGSGYTF
once	NA	TRBV27	TRBJ2-7	TGTGCCAGCAGTCCCCCCCCGAGGCCGACCTACGAGCAGTACTTC	CASSPPPRPTYEQYF
NA	NA	TRBV21-1	TRBJ2-7	TGTGCCAGCAGCCCTGGGAAGGACTACGAGCAGTACTTC	CASSPGKDYEQYF
once	NA	TRBV5-4	TRBJ2-1	TGTGCCAGCATCGCTAGGGGCTCCTACAATGAGCAGTTCTTC	CASIARGSYNEQFF
NA	TRBD1	TRBV19	TRBJ1-1	TGTGCCAGTCGACAGGGGAGCACTGAAGCTTTCTTT	CASRQGSTEAFF
NA	NA	TRBV28	TRBJ2-1	TGTGCCAGCAGTTCCACGAGACTGCTTGAATCCTACAATGAGCAGTTCTTC	CASSSTRLLESYNEQFF
NA	TRBD2	TRBV29-1	TRBJ2-2	TGCACTGCGGGGGAGACGAACACCGGGGAGCTGTTTTTT	CTAGETNTGELFF
NA	NA	TRBV19	TRBJ2-5	TGTGCCAGTAGTACCACAGGGATGGAGACCCAGTACTTC	CASSTTGMETQYF
NA	TRBD1	TRBV25-1	TRBJ2-3	TGTGCCAGCACAAGAGACAGGGGGCTAACTAGCACAGATACGCAGTATTTT	CASTRDRGLTSTDTQYF
NA	NA	TRBV25-1	TRBJ2-2	TGTGCCAGCTCTCGGGTGGAGGGGTCGTCCACCGGGGAGCTGTTTTTT	CASSRVEGSSTGELFF
medium-sized	NA	TRBV19	TRBJ1-1	TGTGCCAGTAGTACCTCGATGGGGGTGAACACTGAAGCTTTCTTT	CASSTSMGVNTEAFF
NA	NA	TRBV4-1	TRBJ2-2	TGCGCCAGCAGCCAAGTAGGAGGGGGTGACGGGGAGCTGTTTTTT	CASSQVGGGDGELFF
NA	NA	TRBV11-2	TRBJ2-7	TGTGCCAGCAGCTTAGTAGCGCCCGGACACGAGCAGTACTTC	CASSLVAPGHEQYF
NA	NA	TRBV4-2	TRBJ2-7	TGTGCCAGCAGCCAAGACCCGGGATTGACCTACGAGCAGTACTTC	CASSQDPGLTYEQYF
NA	NA	TRBV4-1	TRBJ2-7	TGCGCCAGCAGCCAAGGGCTAACGATCCACGAGCAGTACTTC	CASSQGLTIHEQYF
NA	NA	TRBV6-6	TRBJ2-5	TGTGCCAGCAGTTACGTCGTGGGAGCGGAGACCCAGTACTTC	CASSYVVGAETQYF
NA	NA	TRBV7-5	TRBJ2-3	TGTGTCAGAAGCTTAATACATAGCGGGAAAGACACAGATACGCAGTATTTT	CVRSLIHSGKDTDTQYF
NA	NA	TRBV10-3	TRBJ2-7	TGTGCCACCTGCCCGGTTTCCTCCTACGAGCAGTACTTC	CATCPVSSYEQYF
NA	NA	TRBV5-1	TRBJ1-5	TGCGCCAGCAGCTTGAACAGGGAAAGTGGCCAGCCCCAGCATTTT	CASSLNRESGQPQHF
few	NA	TRBV19	TRBJ2-1	TGTGCCAGTAGTATAGGGGGGCTCCTGAATGAGCAGTTCTTC	CASSIGGLLNEQFF
few	TRBD1	TRBV19	TRBJ2-1	TGTGCCAGTAGTTTAACAGGGGGCGATAGCTTGTACAATGAGCAGTTCTTC	CASSLTGGDSLYNEQFF
NA	TRBD1	TRBV2	TRBJ2-3	TGTGCCAGCAGCCCGACAGGGGGCGAAAGAGATACGCAGTATTTT	CASSPTGGERDTQYF
NA	NA	TRBV5-6	TRBJ1-5	TGTGCCAGCAGCTTGGCACGGGATAGCAATCAGCCCCAGCATTTT	CASSLARDSNQPQHF
NA	TRBD2	TRBV9	TRBJ2-1	TGTGCCAGCAGCGTAGGGGTGGGCGGGAGATTAAATGAGCAGTTCTTC	CASSVGVGGRLNEQFF
NA	NA	TRBV27	TRBJ1-5	TGTGCCAGCAGTCCACCCCCCCCCAGGGTTCTCGATCAGCCCCAGCATTTT	CASSPPPPRVLDQPQHF
few	NA	TRBV29-1	TRBJ1-1	TGCAGCGTTGACAGGGGGAACACTGAAGCTTTCTTT	CSVDRGNTEAFF
NA	NA	TRBV5-1	TRBJ2-7	TGCGCCAGCAGCTTGGATCCAGACTACGAGCAGTACTTC	CASSLDPDYEQYF
once	TRBD2	TRBV6-1	TRBJ2-7	TGTGCCATCCGAACGGGGGGTGGCAACGAGCAGTACTTC	CAIRTGGGNEQYF
medium-sized	TRBD1	TRBV5-1	TRBJ2-3	TGCGCCAGCAGCTTGGGACAGGGGCACACAGATACGCAGTATTTT	CASSLGQGHTDTQYF
NA	TRBD1	TRBV28	TRBJ1-5	TGTGCCAGCAGTGACAGGGGGGGTGAACAGCCCCAGCATTTT	CASSDRGGEQPQHF
NA	NA	TRBV29-1	TRBJ2-7	TGCAGCGTTGAAAGGGAGGCCGGTAACGAGCAGTACTTC	CSVEREAGNEQYF
NA	TRBD1	TRBV19	TRBJ1-1	TGTGCCAGTAGACATGCAGGGGGTGACACTGAAGCTTTCTTT	CASRHAGGDTEAFF
NA	NA	TRBV29-1	TRBJ2-7	TGCAGCGTTGAGACGGACCTAACCTACGAGCAGTACTTC	CSVETDLTYEQYF
NA	NA	TRBV19	TRBJ1-2	TGTGCCAGCAGACAGGTGGACTATGGCTACACCTTC	CASRQVDYGYTF
NA	NA	TRBV28	TRBJ1-1	TGTGCCAGCAGTTTACAGGGGTGGAACACTGAAGCTTTCTTT	CASSLQGWNTEAFF
few	NA	TRBV7-9	TRBJ2-3	TGTGCCAGCAGCTTAGGGACGACCAACACAGATACGCAGTATTTT	CASSLGTTNTDTQYF